This T cell receptor (beta chain) was profiled in a study of blood T cell repertoires in COVID-19. Study as a whole: The United States, Italy and Spain supplied acute and convalescent COVID-19 samples.

The sample holds a few counts of this clone. CDR3 size: 15 residues. V was pared by 2 bases and J by 7 bases, with 12 bases between. Per the germline V gene, CDR1 is SNHLY and CDR2 is FYNNEI. As originally analysed: Estimated nucleated cell counts came from reference gene primer amplification. The protocol was immunoSEQ multiplex PCR, while the TCRdb copy is restricted to in-frame clones and leaves out a portion. The V and J calls and clone size come from that table; D and trimming were worked out from the DNA. Seen here are about 160,000 clones, about 85% observed once, and the top ten hold more than 1%.

The TCR was taken from a middle-aged man with acute or convalescent COVID-19. The sample taken for sequencing was peripheral blood. The chain employs TRBV2 and TRBJ1-6, with D uncertain. The CDR3 nucleotides are TGTGCCAGCAGTGAAACCGGGAACTCGAATTCACCCCTCCACTTT. Residues: CASSETGNSNSPLHF.